This is a list of T cell receptor beta chains from one sample in a study of OX40 agonist ivuxolimab in advanced cancers. Generated by immunoSEQ multiplex PCR, the TCRdb table keeps only in-frame clones and is missing some. There are more than 60,000 clones in the sample; about three quarters occur only once, and 4.5% to 6% lies in the top ten. Sequenced material: CD4+ or CD8+ T cells sorted from blood, taken in a trial of the OX40 agonist ivuxolimab. All receptors come from an adult with an advanced solid tumor such as melanoma, head and neck, liver or kidney cancer. Both conserved end residues are part of each CDR3. A D gene is named only where the DNA matches it firmly. Clone size, where shown, is once, few, many, or a class for clones that have expanded.

clone_size j_call d_call v_call cdr3_aa cdr3_nt
- TRBJ1-2 - TRBV6-6 CASSYSRGLDGYTF TGTGCCAGCAGTTACTCGCGGGGGCTGGATGGCTACACCTTC
- TRBJ1-1 - TRBV19 CASSSGGNTEAFF TGTGCCAGTAGTAGTGGGGGGAACACTGAAGCTTTCTTT
- TRBJ1-6 TRBD1 TRBV7-9 CASSPRDRSSYNSPLHF TGTGCCAGCAGCCCTCGGGACAGGTCTTCCTATAATTCACCCCTCCACTTT
- TRBJ2-3 - TRBV18 CASSRDLPSTDTQYF TGTGCCAGCTCACGGGACTTACCTAGCACAGATACGCAGTATTTT
once TRBJ2-7 - TRBV7-5 CVRSHPHAGRGRVEQYF TGTGTCAGAAGCCACCCCCACGCTGGAAGGGGCAGGGTCGAGCAGTACTTC
- TRBJ2-3 TRBD1 TRBV11-2 CASSPAGQGITDTQYF TGTGCCAGCAGCCCCGCAGGACAGGGAATCACAGATACGCAGTATTTT
- TRBJ2-3 - TRBV25-1 CASSELSRPADTQYF TGTGCCAGCAGTGAATTAAGTCGACCGGCAGATACGCAGTATTTT
few TRBJ1-1 - TRBV20-1 CSARPTEAFF TGCAGTGCTAGACCCACTGAAGCTTTCTTT
- TRBJ1-2 TRBD1 TRBV7-2 CASSPTRTGVGYGYTF TGTGCCAGCAGCCCGACTCGGACAGGGGTGGGGTATGGCTACACCTTC
- TRBJ2-5 - TRBV18 CASSQQTEETQYF TGTGCCAGCTCACAACAGACAGAAGAGACCCAGTACTTC
- TRBJ1-2 - TRBV10-3 CAISDRRGSGYTF TGTGCCATCAGTGACCGGCGCGGGAGTGGCTACACCTTC
few TRBJ1-2 - TRBV5-1 CASSSRGPSNYGYTF TGCGCCAGCAGCTCCAGGGGTCCATCTAACTATGGCTACACCTTC
- TRBJ1-1 - TRBV19 CASSGSAMNTEAFF TGTGCCAGTAGTGGCAGCGCAATGAACACTGAAGCTTTCTTT
- TRBJ2-5 TRBD1 TRBV28 CASRTGGVETQYF TGTGCCAGCAGAACAGGGGGCGTAGAGACCCAGTACTTC
- TRBJ1-5 - TRBV19 CASSTGVVQPQHF TGTGCCAGTAGTACGGGGGTCGTGCAGCCCCAGCATTTT
once TRBJ2-1 - TRBV5-4 CASSSKSGDILFNEQFF TGTGCCAGCAGCTCAAAATCCGGGGACATTTTATTCAATGAGCAGTTCTTC
- TRBJ2-3 - TRBV18 CASSPRDGSTDTQYF TGTGCCAGCTCACCCCGGGACGGCAGCACAGATACGCAGTATTTT
- TRBJ1-2 - TRBV6-6 CASSSPRQTANYGYTF TGTGCCAGCAGCTCCCCCCGACAGACCGCTAACTATGGCTACACCTTC
- TRBJ1-1 - TRBV29-1 CSVEFGTEAFF TGCAGCGTTGAGTTTGGGACTGAAGCTTTCTTT
- TRBJ2-7 - TRBV27 CASSPHQSVSSYEQYF TGTGCCAGCAGTCCCCACCAAAGCGTCAGCTCCTACGAGCAGTACTTC
- TRBJ2-1 TRBD2 TRBV2 CASSELGTSGGSNEQFF TGTGCCAGCAGTGAACTAGGGACTAGCGGGGGCTCCAATGAGCAGTTCTTC
- TRBJ1-2 - TRBV5-1 CASSPTTGNYGYTF TGCGCCAGCAGCCCAACCACAGGGAACTATGGCTACACCTTC
- TRBJ1-5 - TRBV6-5 CASSYSWDHNQPQHF TGTGCCAGTAGTTACTCGTGGGACCACAATCAGCCCCAGCATTTT
few TRBJ2-3 TRBD2 TRBV5-1 CASSGLAEGADTQYF TGCGCCAGCTCGGGACTAGCGGAGGGGGCAGATACGCAGTATTTT
- TRBJ2-2 - TRBV30 CAWRGGGELFF TGTGCCTGGAGAGGAGGCGGGGAGCTGTTTTTT
- TRBJ1-2 TRBD1 TRBV30 CAWSVEVVLRGRNYGYTF TGTGCCTGGAGTGTAGAGGTGGTATTAAGGGGGCGCAACTATGGCTACACCTTC
- TRBJ2-1 - TRBV7-9 CASRSGSRDNEQFF TGTGCCAGCAGATCGGGGTCGAGGGACAATGAGCAGTTCTTC
- TRBJ1-5 - TRBV19 CASSMWGQPQHF TGTGCCAGTAGTATGTGGGGCCAGCCCCAGCATTTT
- TRBJ1-5 - TRBV11-3 CASSLDRGQPQHF TGTGCCAGCAGCTTAGATCGGGGACAGCCCCAGCATTTT
many TRBJ1-5 - TRBV6-1 CASSVAYQPQHF TGTGCCAGCAGTGTTGCATATCAGCCCCAGCATTTT
- TRBJ1-1 - TRBV4-1 CASNMQGTEAFF TGCGCCAGCAACATGCAGGGCACTGAAGCTTTCTTT